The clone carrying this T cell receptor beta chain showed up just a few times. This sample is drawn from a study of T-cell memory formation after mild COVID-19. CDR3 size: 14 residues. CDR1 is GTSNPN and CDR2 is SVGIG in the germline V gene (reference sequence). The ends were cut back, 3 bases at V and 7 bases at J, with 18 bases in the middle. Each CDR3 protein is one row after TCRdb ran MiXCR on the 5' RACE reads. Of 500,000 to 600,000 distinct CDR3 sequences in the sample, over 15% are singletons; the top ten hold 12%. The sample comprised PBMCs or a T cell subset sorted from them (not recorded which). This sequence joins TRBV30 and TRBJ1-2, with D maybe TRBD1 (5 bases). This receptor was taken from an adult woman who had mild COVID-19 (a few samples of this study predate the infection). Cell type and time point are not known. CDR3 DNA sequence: TGTGCCTGGAGGAGAAATACAGGTCCCGGTGGCTACACCTTC. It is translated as CAWRRNTGPGGYTF.